One sample yielded the 21 T cell receptor beta chains listed below, sequenced in a study of vaccination and CD4 T cells after COVID-19. Treatment reported: roughly ten-day PBMC culture with coronavirus spike peptide pools or control peptides (ViraFEST assay). These receptors are not linked to any known antigen. Sequencing of DNA taken from cultured CD4+ T cells relied on the Oncomine TCR Beta short-read assay. TCRdb called the PCR reads again in MiXCR, with one record for every CDR3 protein. This sample has thousands of distinct CDR3 sequences, with 22% found just once. Sequenced material: CD4+ T cells from blood, cultured in vitro. The receptors here all came from a human donor who had recovered from COVID-19.

This chain uses TRBV5-1 with TRBJ1-1, with 7 positions matching TRBD1. The germline V gene has CDR1 SGHRS and CDR2 YFSETQ. Trimming cost V 1 base and J 1 base; bases outside gene matches: 7. The CDR3 is 16 amino acids. The CDR3, as DNA: TGCGCCAGCAGCTTGATAGAGGGGGCCAGGAACACTGAAGCTTTCTTT. Its protein product is CASSLIEGARNTEAFF.

This sequence joins TRBV6-1 and TRBJ2-1, with 9 bases fitting TRBD2. This CDR3 comprises 16 residues. J was trimmed by 8 bases and V by 1 base; bases with no gene match: 9. CDR1 and CDR2 from the germline V gene are MNHNS and SASEGT. CDR3 sequence: CASSEVLAGARDEQFF. CDR3 coding DNA: TGTGCCAGCAGTGAAGTTTTAGCGGGGGCCAGGGATGAGCAGTTCTTC.

The V call is TRBV27, the J call TRBJ1-2; perhaps TRBD1 as D (5 bases). The CDR3 has 14 amino acids. V was clipped by 2 bases and J by 6 bases, with 13 bases between them. Germline values: CDR1 MNHEY, CDR2 SMNVEV (reference sequence). CDR3 sequence (DNA): TGTGCCAGCAGTTTAATCCCTGGGGGAGATGGCTACACCTTC. Encoded protein: CASSLIPGGDGYTF.

This clonotype qualifies as medium-sized (0.01 to 0.1%). The V gene is TRBV2, the J gene TRBJ2-3, with D uncertain. The CDR3 is made up of 11 amino acids. The germline gives CDR1 SNHLY, CDR2 FYNNEI. The ends were cut back, 5 bases at V and 2 bases at J, with 2 bases in the middle. CDR3 DNA: TGTGCCAGCAGTACCACAGATACGCAGTATTTT. The encoded protein is CASSTTDTQYF.

DNA of the CDR3: TGTGCCAGCAGCTTGGAAGAGACCCAGTACTTC. Translation gives CASSLEETQYF. The rearrangement uses TRBV5-6 and TRBJ2-5; D remains ambiguous. V shed 0 bases and J shed 3 bases, with 0 bases lying between them. This CDR3 is built from 11 residues. Germline values: CDR1 SGHDT, CDR2 YYEEEE.

This clonotype was detected only a few times. The chain employs TRBV5-1 and TRBJ2-7; D may match TRBD1 or TRBD2 (5 bases each). Germline values: CDR1 SGHRS, CDR2 YFSETQ. V lost 2 bases and J 6 bases, leaving 9 bases between the germline ends. The CDR3 is made up of 12 amino acids. The CDR3 DNA sequence: TGCGCCAGCAGCTTTGGGGGTCCCGAGCAGTACTTC. It encodes CASSFGGPEQYF.

This clonotype was recorded once. The V gene is TRBV4-1, the J gene TRBJ1-2; D is uncertain. Germline CDR1 MGHRA, CDR2 YSYEKL. This CDR3 contains 18 residues. Between the trimmed V and J ends, which lost 0 bases and 1 base, there was a span of 18 bases. The CDR3 here is CASSQDSGFRPINYGYTF. CDR3 in DNA: TGCGCCAGCAGCCAAGATAGCGGGTTTAGGCCAATTAACTATGGCTACACCTTC.

This clonotype was observed a handful of times. In DNA form, the CDR3 reads TGTGCCAGCAGCTGGGAGCTAGCCAAAAACATTCAGTACTTC. Protein sequence: CASSWELAKNIQYF. The V gene is TRBV7-9, the J gene TRBJ2-4, with D tentatively TRBD2 (5 bases). The CDR3 is 14 amino acids. Germline-derived CDR1 and CDR2 are SEHNR and FQNEAQ (reference sequence). The germline V and J ends were trimmed by 4 bases and 0 bases, with 7 bases remaining between them.

This clonotype was seen a handful of times. The chain combines TRBV2 with TRBJ2-2; 7 nucleotides agree with TRBD1. The CDR3 spans 14 residues. V shed 8 bases, J shed 2 bases, and the junction held 5 bases outside the gene matches. Germline V CDR1 and CDR2: SNHLY, FYNNEI. The CDR3 sequence: CASYGTVNTGELFF. The CDR3 DNA is TGTGCCAGCTATGGGACAGTAAACACCGGGGAGCTGTTTTTT.

This clonotype was recorded a few times. The chain links TRBV4-2 to TRBJ1-6; possibly TRBD1 for D (5 bases). The CDR3 loop spans 16 amino acids. V lost 0 bases and J lost 9, with 15 bases in between. Germline V gives CDR1 LGHNA, CDR2 YNFKEQ. The CDR3 nucleotides are TGTGCCAGCAGCCAAGATGGGGCAGTAGGCGTTTCACCCCTCCACTTT. It is translated as CASSQDGAVGVSPLHF.

The chain is built from TRBV11-2 and TRBJ2-1; 11 bases line up with TRBD1. The CDR3 is 16 residues long. Germline V gene sequence: CDR1 SGHAT, CDR2 FQNNGV. V shed 5 bases, J shed 5 bases, and the junction held 8 bases outside the gene matches. The CDR3 DNA sequence: TGTGCCAGCAGCCGGGCGCGGGACAGGGGGGACAATGAGCAGTTCTTC. It codes for CASSRARDRGDNEQFF. Full variable domain (rest looked up from reference TRBV11-2 and TRBJ2-1): EAGVAQSPRYKIIEKRQSVAFWCNPISGHATLYWYQQILGQGPKLLIQFQNNGVVDDSQLPKDRFSAERLKGVDSTLKIQPAKLEDSAVYLCASSRARDRGDNEQFFGPGTRLTVL.

This clonotype was recorded a few times. V is TRBV20-1 and J is TRBJ2-1, with TRBD2 identical over 13 bases. The V gene's germline CDR1 is DFQATT and CDR2 SNEGSKA (reference sequence). The CDR3 runs to 15 residues. The trim removed 6 bases at V and 4 bases at J, leaving 6 bases unmatched. CDR3 region: CSALGLAGLYNEQFF. CDR3 nucleotide sequence: TGCAGTGCCCTGGGACTAGCGGGACTTTACAATGAGCAGTTCTTC.

V is TRBV6-1 and J is TRBJ2-3; 9 bases fit TRBD2. Trimming removed 8 bases from V and 0 bases from J; junction bases left unmatched: 9. The CDR3 spans 16 residues. The germline V gene encodes CDR1 MNHNS and CDR2 SASEGT. For the CDR3, the DNA is TGTGCCAGCCGCTTTACTAGCGGGTCTAGCACAGATACGCAGTATTTT. This sequence encodes CASRFTSGSSTDTQYF.

This clonotype was observed a handful of times. The chain employs TRBV6-4 and TRBJ2-2; D remains ambiguous. V lost 9 bases and J 5 bases, leaving 4 bases between the germline ends. CDR1 is MRHNA and CDR2 is SNTAGT in the germline V gene. The CDR3 contains 10 residues. The CDR3 spells CASKTGELFF. Here the CDR3 DNA reads TGTGCCAGTAAAACCGGGGAGCTGTTTTTT.

This rearrangement joins TRBV20-1 to TRBJ2-5; 10 positions agree with TRBD2. The CDR3 is 14 residues long. CDR1 and CDR2 from the germline V gene are DFQATT and SNEGSKA (reference sequence). V dropped 1 base and J dropped 5; count of bases not matched to a gene: 4. DNA for the CDR3: TGCAGTGCTAGAGCAAGCGGGGGGGCTGAGACCCAGTACTTC. It yields the protein CSARASGGAETQYF.

The chain employs TRBV10-3 and TRBJ2-5; D could derive from TRBD1 or TRBD2 (5 bases each). Germline V CDR1 and CDR2: ENHRY, SYGVKD. Trimming took 10 bases from V and 2 from J, leaving 11 bases between them. The CDR3 totals 12 residues. DNA of the CDR3: TGTGCCACGGGGCGGGTACAAGAGACCCAGTACTTC. Translating it yields CATGRVQETQYF.

This chain connects TRBV2 to TRBJ1-6; D not certain. Germline V gives CDR1 SNHLY, CDR2 FYNNEI. CDR3 length equals 15 residues. V gave up 6 bases and J gave up 3 bases, with 12 bases separating them. CDR3: CASRKTDHYNSPLHF. The CDR3 DNA follows: TGTGCCAGCAGAAAGACGGACCACTATAATTCACCCCTCCACTTT.

This CDR3 is CASTQQRGNTIYF. The CDR3 DNA follows: TGTGCCAGTACTCAGCAGCGGGGAAACACCATATATTTT. The chain carries TRBV19 and TRBJ1-3; unclear D gene. Trimming took 7 bases from V and 4 from J, leaving 11 bases between them. CDR1 and CDR2 from the germline V gene are LNHDA and SQIVND (reference sequence). This CDR3 has 13 amino acids.

This clonotype showed up just a few times. V usage is TRBV20-1 and J usage is TRBJ1-5; D is perhaps TRBD1 (5 bases). CDR1 is DFQATT and CDR2 is SNEGSKA in the germline V gene (reference sequence). V gave up 5 bases and J gave up 1 base, with 6 bases separating them. This CDR3 spans 12 amino acids. DNA for the CDR3: TGCAGTGCTGGGGACAGCAATCAGCCCCAGCATTTT. Translation: CSAGDSNQPQHF.

Points on this clonotype: This clone may be a read error of a much larger clone one base away. DNA for the CDR3: TGCAGTGCTAGAGCAGAGAGTAATTCACCCCTCCACTTT. Protein: CSARAESNSPLHF. The chain uses TRBV20-1 and TRBJ1-6; no definite D call. Germline values: CDR1 DFQATT, CDR2 SNEGSKA (reference sequence). Deletions cut 1 base from V and 6 bases from J, with 7 bases between. The CDR3 runs to 13 residues.

This rearrangement joins TRBV7-8 to TRBJ2-6; 14 nucleotides match TRBD2. Trimming at V came to 5 bases and at J to 0 bases, leaving 6 bases not matched to a gene. CDR1 SGHVS and CDR2 FQNEAQ come from the germline V gene. The CDR3 extends over 19 amino acids. CDR3 region: CASSPGLAGAHSGANVLTF. In DNA, the CDR3 is TGTGCCAGCAGCCCGGGACTAGCGGGGGCGCACTCTGGGGCCAACGTCCTGACTTTC.